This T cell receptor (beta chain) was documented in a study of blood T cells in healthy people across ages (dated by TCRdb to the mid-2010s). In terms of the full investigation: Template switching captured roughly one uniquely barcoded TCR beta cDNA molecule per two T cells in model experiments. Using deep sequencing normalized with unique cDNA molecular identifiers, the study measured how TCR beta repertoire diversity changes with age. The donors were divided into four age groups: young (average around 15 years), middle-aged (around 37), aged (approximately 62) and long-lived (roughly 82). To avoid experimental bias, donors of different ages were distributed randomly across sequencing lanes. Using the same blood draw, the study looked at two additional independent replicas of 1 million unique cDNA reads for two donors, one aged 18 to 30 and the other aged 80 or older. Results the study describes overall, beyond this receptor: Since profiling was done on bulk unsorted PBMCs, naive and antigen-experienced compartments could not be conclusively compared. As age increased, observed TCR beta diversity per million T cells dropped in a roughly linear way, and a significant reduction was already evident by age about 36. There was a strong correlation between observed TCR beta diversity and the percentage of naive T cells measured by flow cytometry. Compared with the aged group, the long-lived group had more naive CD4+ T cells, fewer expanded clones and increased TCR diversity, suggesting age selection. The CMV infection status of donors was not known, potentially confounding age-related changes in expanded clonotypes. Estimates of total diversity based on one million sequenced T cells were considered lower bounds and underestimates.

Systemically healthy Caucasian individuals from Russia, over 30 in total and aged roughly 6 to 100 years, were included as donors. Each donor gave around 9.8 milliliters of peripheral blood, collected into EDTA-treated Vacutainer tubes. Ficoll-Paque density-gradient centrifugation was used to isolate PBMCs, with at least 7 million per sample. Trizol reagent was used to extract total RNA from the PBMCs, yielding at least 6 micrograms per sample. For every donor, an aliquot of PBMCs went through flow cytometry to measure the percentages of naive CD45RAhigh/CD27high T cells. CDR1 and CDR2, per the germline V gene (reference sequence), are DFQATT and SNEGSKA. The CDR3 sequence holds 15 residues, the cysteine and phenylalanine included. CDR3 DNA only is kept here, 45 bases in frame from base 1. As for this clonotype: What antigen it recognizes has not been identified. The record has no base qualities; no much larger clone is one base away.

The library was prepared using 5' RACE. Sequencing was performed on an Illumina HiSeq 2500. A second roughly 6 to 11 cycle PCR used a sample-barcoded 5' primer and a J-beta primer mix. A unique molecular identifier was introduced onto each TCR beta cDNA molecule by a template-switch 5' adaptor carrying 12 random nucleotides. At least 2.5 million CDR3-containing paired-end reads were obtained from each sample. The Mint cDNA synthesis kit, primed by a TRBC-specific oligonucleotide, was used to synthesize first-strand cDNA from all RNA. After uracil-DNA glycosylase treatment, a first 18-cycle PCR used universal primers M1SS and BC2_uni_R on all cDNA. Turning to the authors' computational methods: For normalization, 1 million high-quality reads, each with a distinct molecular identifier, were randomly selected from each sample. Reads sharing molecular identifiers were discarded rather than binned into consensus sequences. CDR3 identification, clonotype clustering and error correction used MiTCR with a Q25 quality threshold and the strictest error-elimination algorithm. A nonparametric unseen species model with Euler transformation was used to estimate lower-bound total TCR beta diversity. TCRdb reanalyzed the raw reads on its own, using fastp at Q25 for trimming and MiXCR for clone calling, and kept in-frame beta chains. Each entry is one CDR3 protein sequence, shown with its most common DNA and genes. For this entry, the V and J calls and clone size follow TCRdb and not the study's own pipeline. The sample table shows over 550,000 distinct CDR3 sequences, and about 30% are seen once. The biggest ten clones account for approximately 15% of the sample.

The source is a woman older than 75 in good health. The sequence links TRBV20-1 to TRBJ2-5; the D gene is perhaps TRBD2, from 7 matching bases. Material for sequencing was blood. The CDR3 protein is CSLAGRGGAKETQYF. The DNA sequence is TGCAGCCTGGCCGGAAGGGGGGGGGCCAAAGAGACCCAGTACTTC.